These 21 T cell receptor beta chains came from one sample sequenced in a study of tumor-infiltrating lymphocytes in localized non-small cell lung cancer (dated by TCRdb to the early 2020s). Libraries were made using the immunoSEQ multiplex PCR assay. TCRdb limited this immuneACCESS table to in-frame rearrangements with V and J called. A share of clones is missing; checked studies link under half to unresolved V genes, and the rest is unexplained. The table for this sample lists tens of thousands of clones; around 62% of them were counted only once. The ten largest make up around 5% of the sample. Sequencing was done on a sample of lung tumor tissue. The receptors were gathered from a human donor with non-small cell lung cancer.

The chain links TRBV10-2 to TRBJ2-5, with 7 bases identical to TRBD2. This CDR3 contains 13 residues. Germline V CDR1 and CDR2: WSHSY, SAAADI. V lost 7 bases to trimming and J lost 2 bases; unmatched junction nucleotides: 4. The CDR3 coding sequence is TGCGCCAGCACCCTGGGAGGGCAAGAGACCCAGTACTTC. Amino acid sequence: CASTLGGQETQYF.

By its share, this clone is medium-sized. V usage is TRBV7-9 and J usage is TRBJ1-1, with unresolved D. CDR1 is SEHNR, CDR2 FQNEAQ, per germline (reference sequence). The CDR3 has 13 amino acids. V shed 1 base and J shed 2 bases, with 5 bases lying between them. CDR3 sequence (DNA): TGTGCCAGCAGCTTAGGAGAAAACACTGAAGCTTTCTTT. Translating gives CASSLGENTEAFF.

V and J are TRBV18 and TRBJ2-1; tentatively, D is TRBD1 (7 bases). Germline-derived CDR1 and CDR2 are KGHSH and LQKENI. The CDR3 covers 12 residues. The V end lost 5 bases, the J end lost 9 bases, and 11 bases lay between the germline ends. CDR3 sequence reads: CASSSQGGEQFF. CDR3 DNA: TGTGCCAGCTCATCCCAGGGGGGTGAGCAGTTCTTC.

CDR3 DNA sequence: TGTGCCAGCAGCTTATTTTTTGGTCCTTACAATGAGCAGTTCTTC. Protein: CASSLFFGPYNEQFF. The chain couples TRBV7-3 to TRBJ2-1, with D unresolved. Germline CDR1 SGHTA, CDR2 FQGTGA. V was pared by 2 bases and J by 4 bases, with 12 bases between. CDR3 length: 15 residues.

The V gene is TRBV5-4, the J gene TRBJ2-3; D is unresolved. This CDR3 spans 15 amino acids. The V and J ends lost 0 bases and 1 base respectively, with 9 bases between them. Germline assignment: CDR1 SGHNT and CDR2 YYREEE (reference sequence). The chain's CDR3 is CASSLVLAGTDTQYF. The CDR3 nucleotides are TGTGCCAGCAGCTTGGTCCTGGCGGGCACAGATACGCAGTATTTT.

DNA of the CDR3: TGCGCCAGCAGCCCTTACCTAGCAACTAATGAAAAACTGTTTTTT. Translating gives CASSPYLATNEKLFF. V usage is TRBV5-1 and J usage is TRBJ1-4; D uncertain. Per the germline V gene, CDR1 is SGHRS and CDR2 is YFSETQ. The length of the CDR3 is 15 residues. V was pared by 4 bases and J by 0 bases, with 10 bases between. Looking up the rest from reference TRBV5-1 and TRBJ1-4 gives the full variable domain: KAGVTQTPRYLIKTRGQQVTLSCSPISGHRSVSWYQQTPGQGLQFLFEYFSETQRNKGNFPGRFSGRQFSNSRSEMNVSTLELGDSALYLCASSPYLATNEKLFFGSGTQLSVL.

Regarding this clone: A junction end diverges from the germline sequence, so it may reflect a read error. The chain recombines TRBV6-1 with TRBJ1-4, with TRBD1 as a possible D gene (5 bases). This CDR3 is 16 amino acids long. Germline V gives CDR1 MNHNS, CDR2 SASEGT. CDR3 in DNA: TGTGCCATCAGTGGAACAGACAGCGCAACTAATGAAAAACTGTTTTTT. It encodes CAISGTDSATNEKLFF.

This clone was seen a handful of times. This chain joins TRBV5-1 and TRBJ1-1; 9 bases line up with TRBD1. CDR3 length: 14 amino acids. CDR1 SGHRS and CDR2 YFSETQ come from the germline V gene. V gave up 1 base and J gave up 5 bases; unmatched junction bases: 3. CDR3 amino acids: CASSLRQGGTEAFF. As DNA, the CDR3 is TGCGCCAGCAGCTTGAGACAGGGGGGAACTGAAGCTTTCTTT.

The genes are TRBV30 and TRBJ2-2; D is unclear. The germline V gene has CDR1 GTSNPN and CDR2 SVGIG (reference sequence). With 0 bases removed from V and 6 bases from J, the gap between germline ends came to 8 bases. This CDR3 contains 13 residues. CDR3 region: CAWSVLTAGELFF. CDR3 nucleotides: TGTGCCTGGAGTGTACTCACTGCCGGGGAGCTGTTTTTT.

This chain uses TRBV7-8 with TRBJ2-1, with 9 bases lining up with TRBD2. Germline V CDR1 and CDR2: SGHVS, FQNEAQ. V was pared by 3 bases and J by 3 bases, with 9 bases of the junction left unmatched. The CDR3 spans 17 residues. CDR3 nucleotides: TGTGCCAGCAGCTTTAGCCATACTAGCGGGTTCTACAATGAGCAGTTCTTC. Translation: CASSFSHTSGFYNEQFF.

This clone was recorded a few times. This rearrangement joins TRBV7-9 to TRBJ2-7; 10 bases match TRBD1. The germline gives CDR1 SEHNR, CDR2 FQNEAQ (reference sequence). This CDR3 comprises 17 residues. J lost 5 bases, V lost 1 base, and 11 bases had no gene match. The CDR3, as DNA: TGTGCCAGCAGCTTAGGGGCTTCCGGGACAGGGGCTGACGAGCAGTACTTC. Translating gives CASSLGASGTGADEQYF.

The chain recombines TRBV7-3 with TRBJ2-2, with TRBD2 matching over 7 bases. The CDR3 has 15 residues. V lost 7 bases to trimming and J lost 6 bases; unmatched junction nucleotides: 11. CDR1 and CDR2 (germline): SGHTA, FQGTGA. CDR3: CASTPGGSLAGELFF. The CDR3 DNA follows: TGTGCCAGCACCCCCGGGGGGAGCCTCGCCGGGGAGCTGTTTTTT.

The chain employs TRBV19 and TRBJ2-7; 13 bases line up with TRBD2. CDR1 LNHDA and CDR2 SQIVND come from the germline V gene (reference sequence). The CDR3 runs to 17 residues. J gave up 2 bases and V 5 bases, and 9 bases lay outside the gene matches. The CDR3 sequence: CASSPRTSGSRTYEQYF. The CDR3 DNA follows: TGTGCCAGTAGTCCCCGGACTAGCGGGAGTAGAACCTACGAGCAGTACTTC. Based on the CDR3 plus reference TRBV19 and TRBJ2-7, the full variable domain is DGGITQSPKYLFRKEGQNVTLSCEQNLNHDAMYWYRQDPGQGLRLIYYSQIVNDFQKGDIAEGYSVSREKKESFPLTVTSAQKNPTAFYLCASSPRTSGSRTYEQYFGPGTRLTVT.

The CDR3 here is CASSFQGSYEQYF. The CDR3 nucleotides read TGTGCCAGCAGCTTCCAGGGATCCTACGAGCAGTACTTC. This chain joins TRBV5-4 and TRBJ2-7; D perhaps matches TRBD1 (5 bases). This CDR3 has 13 residues. The V gene's germline CDR1 is SGHNT and CDR2 YYREEE (reference sequence). V lost 2 bases, J lost 1 base, and 7 bases lay in between. The whole variable domain, remainder taken from reference TRBV5-4 and TRBJ2-7, is ETGVTQSPTHLIKTRGQQVTLRCSSQSGHNTVSWYQQALGQGPQFIFQYYREEENGRGNFPPRFSGLQFPNYSSELNVNALELDDSALYLCASSFQGSYEQYFGPGTRLTVT.

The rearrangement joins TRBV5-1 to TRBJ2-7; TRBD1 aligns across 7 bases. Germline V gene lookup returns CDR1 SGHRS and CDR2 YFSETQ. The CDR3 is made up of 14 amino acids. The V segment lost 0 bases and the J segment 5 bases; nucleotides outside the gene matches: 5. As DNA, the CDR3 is TGCGCCAGCAGCTTGGCTTCGACAGGGAACGAGCAGTACTTC. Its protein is CASSLASTGNEQYF.

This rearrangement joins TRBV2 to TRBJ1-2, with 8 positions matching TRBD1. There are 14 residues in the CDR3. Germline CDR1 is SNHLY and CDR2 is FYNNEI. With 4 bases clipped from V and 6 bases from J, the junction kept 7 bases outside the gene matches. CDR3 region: CASSATGEGDGYTF. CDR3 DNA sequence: TGTGCCAGCAGTGCGACAGGGGAGGGAGATGGCTACACCTTC.

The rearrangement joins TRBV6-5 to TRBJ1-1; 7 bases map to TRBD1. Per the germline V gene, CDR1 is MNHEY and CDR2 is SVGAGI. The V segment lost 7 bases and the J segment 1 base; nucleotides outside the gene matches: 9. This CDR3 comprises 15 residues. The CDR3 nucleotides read TGTGCCAGCACCTCGACAGGGCATAGGAACACTGAAGCTTTCTTT. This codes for CASTSTGHRNTEAFF.

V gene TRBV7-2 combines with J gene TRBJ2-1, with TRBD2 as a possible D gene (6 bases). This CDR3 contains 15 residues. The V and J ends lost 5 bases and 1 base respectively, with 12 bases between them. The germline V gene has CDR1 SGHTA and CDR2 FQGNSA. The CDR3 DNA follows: TGTGCCAGCAGCCGCGGGACTCTTTCCTACAATGAGCAGTTCTTC. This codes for CASSRGTLSYNEQFF.

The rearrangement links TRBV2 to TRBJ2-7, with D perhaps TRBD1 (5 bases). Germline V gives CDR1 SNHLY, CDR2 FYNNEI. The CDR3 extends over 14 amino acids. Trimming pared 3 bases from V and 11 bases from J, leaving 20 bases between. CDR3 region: CASSEGRIASPEYF. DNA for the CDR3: TGTGCCAGCAGTGAGGGGCGGATCGCTTCGCCGGAGTACTTC.

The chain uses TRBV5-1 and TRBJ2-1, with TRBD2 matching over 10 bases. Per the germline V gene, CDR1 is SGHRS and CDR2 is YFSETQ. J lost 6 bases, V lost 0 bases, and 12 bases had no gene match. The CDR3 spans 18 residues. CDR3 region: CASSLAPGASGRSNEQFF. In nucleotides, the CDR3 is TGCGCCAGCAGCTTGGCCCCCGGGGCTAGCGGGAGATCCAATGAGCAGTTCTTC.

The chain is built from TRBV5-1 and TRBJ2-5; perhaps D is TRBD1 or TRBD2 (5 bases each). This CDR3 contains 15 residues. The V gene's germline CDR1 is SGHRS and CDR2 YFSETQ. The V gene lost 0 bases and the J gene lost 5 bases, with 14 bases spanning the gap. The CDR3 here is CASSLGDEGWETQYF. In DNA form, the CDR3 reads TGCGCCAGCAGCTTGGGGGACGAGGGATGGGAGACCCAGTACTTC.